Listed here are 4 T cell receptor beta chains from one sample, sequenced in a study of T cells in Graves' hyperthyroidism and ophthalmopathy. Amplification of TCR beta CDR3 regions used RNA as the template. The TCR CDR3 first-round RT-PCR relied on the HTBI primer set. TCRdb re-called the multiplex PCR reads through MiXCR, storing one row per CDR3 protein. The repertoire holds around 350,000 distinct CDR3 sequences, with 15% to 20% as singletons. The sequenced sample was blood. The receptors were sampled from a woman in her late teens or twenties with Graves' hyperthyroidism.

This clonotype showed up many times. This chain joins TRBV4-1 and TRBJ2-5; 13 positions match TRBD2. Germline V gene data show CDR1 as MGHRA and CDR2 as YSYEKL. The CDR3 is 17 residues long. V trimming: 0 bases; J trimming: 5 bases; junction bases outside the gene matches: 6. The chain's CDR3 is CASSQEGTSGAWETQYF. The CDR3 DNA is TGCGCCAGCAGCCAAGAGGGGACTAGCGGGGCGTGGGAGACCCAGTACTTC.

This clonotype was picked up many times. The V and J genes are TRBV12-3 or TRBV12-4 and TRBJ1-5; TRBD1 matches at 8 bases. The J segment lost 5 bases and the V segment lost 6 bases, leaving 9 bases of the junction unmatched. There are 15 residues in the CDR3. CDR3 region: CASRRDRNRDQPQHF. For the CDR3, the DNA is TGTGCCAGCAGGCGGGACAGGAATCGGGATCAGCCCCAGCATTTT.

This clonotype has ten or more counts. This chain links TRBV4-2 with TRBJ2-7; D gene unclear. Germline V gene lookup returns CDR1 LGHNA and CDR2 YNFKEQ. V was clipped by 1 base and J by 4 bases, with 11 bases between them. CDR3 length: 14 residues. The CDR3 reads CASSQVPFNYEQYF. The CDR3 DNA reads TGTGCCAGCAGCCAAGTCCCCTTCAATTACGAGCAGTACTTC.

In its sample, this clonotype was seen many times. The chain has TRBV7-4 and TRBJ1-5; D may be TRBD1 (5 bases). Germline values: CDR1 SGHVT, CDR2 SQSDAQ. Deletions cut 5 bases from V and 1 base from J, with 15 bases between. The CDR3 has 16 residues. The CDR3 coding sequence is TGTGCCAGCAGCCCTCTCCCGGACAACAGCAATCAGCCCCAGCATTTT. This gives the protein CASSPLPDNSNQPQHF.